This TCR beta chain was retrieved from a study of blood T cell repertoires in COVID-19. Study-wide context: The study drew acute and convalescent COVID-19 samples from the United States, Italy and Spain.

In Seattle, patients joined the study during active infection and were tracked longitudinally. The CDR3 runs to 18 residues. Germline V gives CDR1 ENHRY, CDR2 SYGVKD. Trimming at V came to 0 bases and at J to 4 bases, leaving 11 bases not matched to a gene. In the original processing: Amplification from reference gene primers served as the basis for estimated nucleated cell counts. Using immunoSEQ multiplex PCR, the repertoire was profiled, and TCRdb retains in-frame clones only, with some absent. D and trimming were read from the DNA, whereas the V and J calls and clone size are those reported in that table. The sample includes about 420,000 clones, approximately 90% seen only once; the top ten take more than 0.7%.

This sequence was found in a man between 18 and 35 years old with COVID-19, enrolled during active disease. This chain uses TRBV10-3 with TRBJ1-2; TRBD1 aligns across 10 bases. The sample taken for sequencing was peripheral blood. CDR3: CAISESIGTGVPLYGYTF. The CDR3 region has the DNA TGTGCCATCAGTGAGTCGATCGGGACAGGGGTTCCCCTCTATGGCTACACCTTC.